The rows below give T cell receptor beta chains drawn from one sample of a study of T cells in Graves' hyperthyroidism and ophthalmopathy. TCRdb re-derived calls from the multiplex PCR reads in MiXCR, one entry per CDR3 protein. The sample holds about 560,000 distinct CDR3 sequences; less than 15% are singletons and the top ten take about 15%. The sequencing input was blood. Receptors were obtained from a woman between 40 and 50 years old with Graves' hyperthyroidism. Both conserved end residues are part of each CDR3. Fields, in order: D gene, clone size, V gene, J gene, CDR3 protein, CDR3 DNA. The D gene is left open where the match is weak. Size tells how often a clone was seen (once, few, many) or the class of an expanded clone, and some rows leave it out.

d_call: NA; clone_size: many; v_call: TRBV28; j_call: TRBJ2-4; cdr3_aa: CASSLFRTGNSKNIQYF; cdr3_nt: TGTGCCAGCAGTTTATTTCGTACAGGGAACTCCAAAAACATTCAGTACTTC
d_call: TRBD2; clone_size: few; v_call: TRBV19; j_call: TRBJ2-1; cdr3_aa: CASSIWTSGSNEQFF; cdr3_nt: TGTGCCAGTAGTATATGGACTAGCGGGAGTAATGAGCAGTTCTTC
d_call: NA; clone_size: few; v_call: TRBV19; j_call: TRBJ2-1; cdr3_aa: CASSIGPGPGGGNEQFF; cdr3_nt: TGTGCCAGTAGTATAGGGCCAGGGCCAGGTGGGGGCAATGAGCAGTTCTTC
d_call: NA; clone_size: few; v_call: TRBV15; j_call: TRBJ1-5; cdr3_aa: CATSRGQENQPQHF; cdr3_nt: TGTGCCACCAGCAGAGGACAGGAAAATCAGCCCCAGCATTTT
d_call: NA; clone_size: few; v_call: TRBV5-6; j_call: TRBJ2-5; cdr3_aa: CASSPWSQETQYF; cdr3_nt: TGTGCCAGCAGCCCGTGGAGTCAAGAGACCCAGTACTTC
d_call: TRBD2; clone_size: many; v_call: TRBV12-3/TRBV12-4; j_call: TRBJ2-1; cdr3_aa: CASSLTGGWNEQFF; cdr3_nt: TGTGCCAGCAGTTTAACGGGAGGGTGGAATGAGCAGTTCTTC
d_call: NA; clone_size: many; v_call: TRBV28; j_call: TRBJ2-7; cdr3_aa: CASSSTPPESYEQYF; cdr3_nt: TGTGCCAGCAGTTCGACTCCCCCCGAATCCTACGAGCAGTACTTC
d_call: NA; clone_size: NA; v_call: TRBV3-1; j_call: TRBJ2-2; cdr3_aa: CATGRRERDTGELFF; cdr3_nt: TGTGCCACCGGGAGAAGGGAAAGGGACACCGGGGAGCTGTTTTTT
d_call: NA; clone_size: many; v_call: TRBV2; j_call: TRBJ2-4; cdr3_aa: CASSEIPNIQYF; cdr3_nt: TGTGCCAGCAGTGAGATCCCAAACATTCAGTACTTC
d_call: TRBD1; clone_size: many; v_call: TRBV11-2; j_call: TRBJ2-2; cdr3_aa: CASSTLKQGAGELFF; cdr3_nt: TGTGCCAGCAGCACCCTCAAGCAGGGGGCCGGGGAGCTGTTTTTT
d_call: NA; clone_size: many; v_call: TRBV18; j_call: TRBJ2-7; cdr3_aa: CASSPGAGTNYEQYF; cdr3_nt: TGTGCCAGCTCACCAGGGGCGGGTACTAACTACGAGCAGTACTTC
d_call: NA; clone_size: few; v_call: TRBV7-6; j_call: TRBJ1-1; cdr3_aa: CASSSRQYFTEAFF; cdr3_nt: TGTGCCAGCAGCTCACGACAGTATTTCACTGAAGCTTTCTTT
d_call: TRBD2; clone_size: many; v_call: TRBV7-6; j_call: TRBJ2-5; cdr3_aa: CASSLWGGQYF; cdr3_nt: TGTGCCAGCAGCTTGTGGGGGGGCCAGTACTTC
d_call: TRBD2; clone_size: few; v_call: TRBV6-9; j_call: TRBJ2-2; cdr3_aa: CASSYFRGGGGGELFF; cdr3_nt: TGTGCCAGCAGTTACTTCCGGGGGGGGGGGGGCGGGGAGCTGTTTTTT
d_call: NA; clone_size: NA; v_call: TRBV2; j_call: TRBJ2-4; cdr3_aa: CASSDDTGRAKNIQYF; cdr3_nt: TGTGCCAGCAGTGATGATACAGGACGGGCCAAAAACATTCAGTACTTC
d_call: TRBD1; clone_size: many; v_call: TRBV5-1; j_call: TRBJ2-7; cdr3_aa: CASSQQGAKYEQYF; cdr3_nt: TGCGCCAGCAGCCAACAGGGGGCCAAGTACGAGCAGTACTTC
d_call: NA; clone_size: NA; v_call: TRBV25-1; j_call: TRBJ2-7; cdr3_aa: CASSEFRSEQYF; cdr3_nt: TGTGCCAGCAGTGAATTCCGGTCCGAGCAGTACTTC
d_call: NA; clone_size: many; v_call: TRBV28; j_call: TRBJ2-2; cdr3_aa: CASTRQLNTGELFF; cdr3_nt: TGTGCCAGCACGCGACAGTTGAACACCGGGGAGCTGTTTTTT
d_call: NA; clone_size: NA; v_call: TRBV2; j_call: TRBJ1-6; cdr3_aa: CASSDRYANSPLHF; cdr3_nt: TGTGCCAGCAGTGACAGATACGCTAATTCACCCCTCCACTTT
d_call: NA; clone_size: NA; v_call: TRBV5-6; j_call: TRBJ1-2; cdr3_aa: CASSPTGTPGYGYTF; cdr3_nt: TGTGCCAGCAGCCCTACAGGGACTCCGGGGTATGGCTACACCTTC
d_call: TRBD1; clone_size: many; v_call: TRBV2; j_call: TRBJ1-2; cdr3_aa: CASSDTGTGTGGYTF; cdr3_nt: TGTGCCAGCAGTGATACCGGGACAGGGACGGGGGGCTACACCTTC
d_call: NA; clone_size: many; v_call: TRBV12-5; j_call: TRBJ1-4; cdr3_aa: CASGLSQAATNEKLFF; cdr3_nt: TGTGCTAGTGGTTTGAGCCAAGCAGCAACTAATGAAAAACTGTTTTTT
d_call: TRBD1; clone_size: many; v_call: TRBV7-2; j_call: TRBJ2-2; cdr3_aa: CASRRTGANTGELFF; cdr3_nt: TGTGCCAGCAGGCGGACAGGGGCCAACACCGGGGAGCTGTTTTTT
d_call: TRBD2; clone_size: NA; v_call: TRBV27; j_call: TRBJ2-7; cdr3_aa: CASSPSGLAGLMGEQYF; cdr3_nt: TGTGCCAGCAGTCCAAGTGGACTAGCGGGTCTGATGGGGGAGCAGTACTTC
d_call: TRBD1; clone_size: few; v_call: TRBV20-1; j_call: TRBJ2-7; cdr3_aa: CSAQGGTGDAYGQYF; cdr3_nt: TGCAGTGCTCAAGGGGGGACAGGGGACGCCTACGGGCAGTACTTC
d_call: NA; clone_size: many; v_call: TRBV5-1; j_call: TRBJ1-2; cdr3_aa: CASSLSSTGQLGYGYTF; cdr3_nt: TGCGCCAGCAGCCTCAGCTCTACCGGACAGTTGGGCTATGGCTACACCTTC
d_call: TRBD2; clone_size: NA; v_call: TRBV12-3/TRBV12-4; j_call: TRBJ2-2; cdr3_aa: CASSLLAGGMGELFF; cdr3_nt: TGTGCCAGCAGTTTGCTAGCGGGAGGGATGGGGGAGCTGTTTTTT
d_call: NA; clone_size: many; v_call: TRBV27; j_call: TRBJ2-7; cdr3_aa: CASSLGGLTPFYEQYF; cdr3_nt: TGTGCCAGCAGTTTAGGAGGCCTCACCCCATTCTACGAGCAGTACTTC
d_call: NA; clone_size: few; v_call: TRBV6-2/TRBV6-3; j_call: TRBJ2-7; cdr3_aa: CVTGQTTYEQYF; cdr3_nt: TGTGTCACCGGACAGACCACCTACGAGCAGTACTTC
d_call: NA; clone_size: many; v_call: TRBV15; j_call: TRBJ2-5; cdr3_aa: CATSRDLSDETQYF; cdr3_nt: TGTGCCACCAGCAGAGATTTAAGCGATGAGACCCAGTACTTC
d_call: TRBD2; clone_size: many; v_call: TRBV2; j_call: TRBJ2-1; cdr3_aa: CASSPTSGRGYEQFF; cdr3_nt: TGTGCCAGCAGCCCGACTAGCGGGAGGGGGTATGAGCAGTTCTTC
d_call: NA; clone_size: many; v_call: TRBV20-1; j_call: TRBJ2-7; cdr3_aa: CSARDRGGTYEQYF; cdr3_nt: TGCAGTGCTAGAGATAGGGGGGGAACCTACGAGCAGTACTTC
d_call: NA; clone_size: NA; v_call: TRBV25-1; j_call: TRBJ2-7; cdr3_aa: CASSDVGPYEQYF; cdr3_nt: TGTGCCAGCAGTGACGTCGGTCCCTACGAGCAGTACTTC
d_call: NA; clone_size: many; v_call: TRBV28; j_call: TRBJ2-5; cdr3_aa: CASRRPMQETQYF; cdr3_nt: TGTGCCAGCAGGCGTCCGATGCAAGAGACCCAGTACTTC
d_call: NA; clone_size: NA; v_call: TRBV3-1; j_call: TRBJ2-6; cdr3_aa: CASRAASGANVLTF; cdr3_nt: TGTGCCAGCAGGGCGGCCTCTGGGGCCAACGTCCTGACTTTC
d_call: NA; clone_size: few; v_call: TRBV5-1; j_call: TRBJ2-1; cdr3_aa: CASSFGALNEQFF; cdr3_nt: TGCGCCAGCAGCTTCGGGGCCCTTAATGAGCAGTTCTTC
d_call: TRBD1; clone_size: many; v_call: TRBV28; j_call: TRBJ1-2; cdr3_aa: CASSSRTGGIWGYTF; cdr3_nt: TGTGCCAGCAGTTCCCGGACAGGGGGTATATGGGGCTACACCTTC
d_call: NA; clone_size: few; v_call: TRBV20-1; j_call: TRBJ2-1; cdr3_aa: CSARDLRGIDNEQFF; cdr3_nt: TGCAGTGCTAGAGATCTGCGGGGTATCGACAATGAGCAGTTCTTC
d_call: NA; clone_size: few; v_call: TRBV2; j_call: TRBJ1-5; cdr3_aa: CASSEAGGGQPQHF; cdr3_nt: TGTGCCAGCAGTGAAGCGGGGGGCGGTCAGCCCCAGCATTTT
d_call: NA; clone_size: few; v_call: TRBV9; j_call: TRBJ1-5; cdr3_aa: CASSVNPGGQPQHF; cdr3_nt: TGTGCCAGCAGCGTAAATCCGGGGGGTCAGCCCCAGCATTTT
d_call: TRBD2; clone_size: NA; v_call: TRBV7-2; j_call: TRBJ2-3; cdr3_aa: CASSLAVIAGQDTQYF; cdr3_nt: TGTGCCAGCAGCTTAGCTGTAATAGCGGGACAAGATACGCAGTATTTT
d_call: TRBD1; clone_size: many; v_call: TRBV20-1; j_call: TRBJ1-5; cdr3_aa: CSAFTGGNNQPQHF; cdr3_nt: TGCAGTGCTTTCACAGGGGGCAACAATCAGCCCCAGCATTTT
d_call: NA; clone_size: NA; v_call: TRBV20-1; j_call: TRBJ1-2; cdr3_aa: CSARVPGMEGYTF; cdr3_nt: TGCAGTGCTAGAGTGCCGGGGATGGAGGGCTACACCTTC
d_call: NA; clone_size: many; v_call: TRBV9; j_call: TRBJ2-3; cdr3_aa: CASSVEVGGADTQYF; cdr3_nt: TGTGCCAGCAGCGTAGAGGTAGGGGGAGCAGATACGCAGTATTTT
d_call: NA; clone_size: many; v_call: TRBV19; j_call: TRBJ2-3; cdr3_aa: CASSLGSVPASGTQYF; cdr3_nt: TGTGCCAGTAGCCTAGGGTCCGTTCCGGCCTCGGGTACGCAGTATTTT
d_call: TRBD1; clone_size: many; v_call: TRBV28; j_call: TRBJ1-5; cdr3_aa: CASSFWVGTGVGQPQHF; cdr3_nt: TGTGCCAGCAGTTTTTGGGTGGGGACAGGGGTGGGTCAGCCCCAGCATTTT
d_call: NA; clone_size: NA; v_call: TRBV27; j_call: TRBJ1-5; cdr3_aa: CASSPTGGINQPQHF; cdr3_nt: TGTGCCAGCAGTCCTACCGGGGGTATTAATCAGCCCCAGCATTTT
d_call: NA; clone_size: many; v_call: TRBV4-1; j_call: TRBJ1-1; cdr3_aa: CASSQDSLGGNTEAFF; cdr3_nt: TGCGCCAGCAGCCAAGACTCTCTGGGAGGGAACACTGAAGCTTTCTTT
d_call: TRBD2; clone_size: NA; v_call: TRBV15; j_call: TRBJ2-7; cdr3_aa: CATSRDRVAGGYNEQYF; cdr3_nt: TGTGCCACCAGCAGAGATAGGGTAGCGGGAGGATACAATGAGCAGTACTTC
d_call: NA; clone_size: many; v_call: TRBV9; j_call: TRBJ2-2; cdr3_aa: CASSVEGQNTGELFF; cdr3_nt: TGTGCCAGCAGCGTAGAGGGACAAAACACCGGGGAGCTGTTTTTT
d_call: TRBD1; clone_size: many; v_call: TRBV6-5; j_call: TRBJ2-7; cdr3_aa: CASSYASPGQGTYAYEQYF; cdr3_nt: TGTGCCAGCAGTTACGCATCACCGGGACAGGGGACCTACGCCTACGAGCAGTACTTC
d_call: TRBD1; clone_size: few; v_call: TRBV19; j_call: TRBJ2-2; cdr3_aa: CASREGQGTTGELFF; cdr3_nt: TGTGCCAGTAGAGAGGGACAGGGTACGACCGGGGAGCTGTTTTTT